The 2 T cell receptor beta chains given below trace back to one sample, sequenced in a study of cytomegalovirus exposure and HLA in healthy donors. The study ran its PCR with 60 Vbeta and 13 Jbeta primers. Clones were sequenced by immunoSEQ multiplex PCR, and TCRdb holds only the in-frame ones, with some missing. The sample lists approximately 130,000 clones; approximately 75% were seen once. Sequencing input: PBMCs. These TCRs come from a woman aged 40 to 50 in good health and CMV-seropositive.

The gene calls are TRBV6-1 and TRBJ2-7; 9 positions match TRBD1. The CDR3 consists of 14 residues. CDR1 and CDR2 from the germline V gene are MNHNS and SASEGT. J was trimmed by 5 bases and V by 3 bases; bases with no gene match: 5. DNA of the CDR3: TGTGCCAGCAGTGATCTGGGACAGGGCCACGAGCAGTACTTC. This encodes CASSDLGQGHEQYF.

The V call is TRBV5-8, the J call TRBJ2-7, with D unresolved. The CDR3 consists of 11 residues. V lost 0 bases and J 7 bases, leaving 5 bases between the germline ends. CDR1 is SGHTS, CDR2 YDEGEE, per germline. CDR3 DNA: TGTGCCAGCAGCTTGGCCATGGAGCAGTACTTC. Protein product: CASSLAMEQYF.